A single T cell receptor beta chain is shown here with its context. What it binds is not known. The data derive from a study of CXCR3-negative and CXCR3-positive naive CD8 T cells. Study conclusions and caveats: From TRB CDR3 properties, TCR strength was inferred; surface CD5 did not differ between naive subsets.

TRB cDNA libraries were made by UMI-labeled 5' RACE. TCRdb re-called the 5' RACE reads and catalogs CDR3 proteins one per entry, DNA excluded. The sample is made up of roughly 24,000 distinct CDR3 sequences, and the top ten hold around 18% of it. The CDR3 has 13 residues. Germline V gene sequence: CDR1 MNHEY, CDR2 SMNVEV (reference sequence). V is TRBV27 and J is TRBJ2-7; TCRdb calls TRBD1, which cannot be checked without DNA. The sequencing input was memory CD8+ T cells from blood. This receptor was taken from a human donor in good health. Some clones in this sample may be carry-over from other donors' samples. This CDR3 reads CASSLGRGYEQYF.